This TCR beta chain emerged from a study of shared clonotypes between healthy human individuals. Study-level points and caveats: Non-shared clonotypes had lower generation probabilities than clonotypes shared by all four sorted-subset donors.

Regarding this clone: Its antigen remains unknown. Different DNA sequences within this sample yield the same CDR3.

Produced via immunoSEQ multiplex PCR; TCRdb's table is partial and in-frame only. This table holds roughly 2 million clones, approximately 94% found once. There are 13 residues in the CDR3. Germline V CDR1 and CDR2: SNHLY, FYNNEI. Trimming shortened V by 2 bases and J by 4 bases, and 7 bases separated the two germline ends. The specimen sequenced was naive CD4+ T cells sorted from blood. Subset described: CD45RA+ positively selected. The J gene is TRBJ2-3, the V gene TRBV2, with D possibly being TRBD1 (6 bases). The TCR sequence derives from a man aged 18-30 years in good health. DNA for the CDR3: TGTGCCAGCAGTGAACAGGGGTCAGATACGCAGTATTTT. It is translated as CASSEQGSDTQYF.